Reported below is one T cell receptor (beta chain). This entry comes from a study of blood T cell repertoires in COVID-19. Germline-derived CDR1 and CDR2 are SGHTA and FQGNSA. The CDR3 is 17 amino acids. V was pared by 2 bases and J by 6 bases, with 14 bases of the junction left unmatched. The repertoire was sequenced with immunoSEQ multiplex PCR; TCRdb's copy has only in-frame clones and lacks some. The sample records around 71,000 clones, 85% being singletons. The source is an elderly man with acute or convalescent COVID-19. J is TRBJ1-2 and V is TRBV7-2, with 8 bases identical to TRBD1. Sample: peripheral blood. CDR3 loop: CASSLSSRGRTLHGYTF. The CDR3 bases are TGTGCCAGCAGCTTATCCTCCAGGGGGCGCACATTACATGGCTACACCTTC. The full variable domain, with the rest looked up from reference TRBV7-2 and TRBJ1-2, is GAGVSQSPSNKVTEKGKDVELRCDPISGHTALYWYRQSLGQGLEFLIYFQGNSAPDKSGLPSDRFSAERTGGSVSTLTIQRTQQEDSAVYLCASSLSSRGRTLHGYTFGSGTRLTVV.